These 6 T cell receptor beta chains were all obtained from the same sample, sequenced in a study of shared clonotypes between healthy human individuals. In the naive CD8 group, cells lacked CD45RO and were positively selected for CCR7, so terminally differentiated effector memory CD45RA+ cells were left out. The table came from immunoSEQ multiplex PCR; TCRdb's copy has only in-frame clones and leaves some out. The data contain hundreds of thousands of clones, roughly 96% of them seen just once; the ten biggest clones take up about 0.12%. The sample consisted of naive CD8+ T cells sorted from blood. These receptors were collected from a woman aged 30 to 39 in good health.

This clone was seen a single time. This chain uses TRBV4-1 with TRBJ2-7; TRBD2 aligns across 9 bases. V trimming: 2 bases; J trimming: 3 bases; junction bases outside the gene matches: 5. Germline lookup yields CDR1 MGHRA and CDR2 YSYEKL. CDR3 length: 15 amino acids. The CDR3 sequence is CASSQTGTSSYEQYF. Here the CDR3 DNA reads TGCGCCAGCAGCCAAACCGGGACTAGCAGCTACGAGCAGTACTTC.

This chain joins TRBV5-6 and TRBJ2-7, with D hard to call. V lost 4 bases to trimming and J lost 4 bases, with 9 bases between them. The CDR3 is made up of 12 amino acids. Germline assignment: CDR1 SGHDT and CDR2 YYEEEE. CDR3 nucleotide sequence: TGTGCCAGCAGCCCTGGGATTTACGAGCAGTACTTC. The encoded protein is CASSPGIYEQYF.

J is TRBJ2-5 and V is TRBV21-1; TRBD2, as called in the table, went unchecked against the DNA. TRBV21-1 constitutes a pseudogene. This CDR3 spans 19 amino acids. In DNA form, the CDR3 reads TGTGCCAGCAGCGCGACTAGCGGGGAAGAAGAGCTGTACCAAGAGACCCAGTACTTC. It yields the protein CASSATSGEEELYQETQYF.

V gene TRBV2 combines with J gene TRBJ1-5, with TRBD1 identical over 11 bases. V was pared by 8 bases and J by 1 base, with 4 bases of the junction left unmatched. This CDR3 contains 15 residues. CDR1 is SNHLY, CDR2 FYNNEI, per germline. In DNA, the CDR3 is TGTGCCAGCGGGACAGGGGGAGGAAGCAATCAGCCCCAGCATTTT. Amino acid sequence: CASGTGGGSNQPQHF.

The chain combines TRBV28 with TRBJ2-5, with TRBD2 matching 9 bases. With V trimmed by 7 bases and J by 2 bases, 8 bases remained unmatched. In germline, CDR1 is MDHEN, CDR2 SYDVKM. CDR3 length: 15 amino acids. CDR3 DNA: TGTGCCAGCAACGCGGGAGGGCGATGGCAAGAGACCCAGTACTTC. Protein sequence: CASNAGGRWQETQYF.

The chain joins TRBV4-1 to TRBJ2-7, with D tentatively TRBD2 (6 bases). V was trimmed by 4 bases and J by 7 bases, leaving 17 bases between them. The CDR3 is 14 amino acids. Germline V gene sequence: CDR1 MGHRA, CDR2 YSYEKL. The CDR3, as DNA: TGCGCCAGCAGCCCGATTGGCGGGGATGGGGAGCAGTACTTC. Its translation: CASSPIGGDGEQYF.